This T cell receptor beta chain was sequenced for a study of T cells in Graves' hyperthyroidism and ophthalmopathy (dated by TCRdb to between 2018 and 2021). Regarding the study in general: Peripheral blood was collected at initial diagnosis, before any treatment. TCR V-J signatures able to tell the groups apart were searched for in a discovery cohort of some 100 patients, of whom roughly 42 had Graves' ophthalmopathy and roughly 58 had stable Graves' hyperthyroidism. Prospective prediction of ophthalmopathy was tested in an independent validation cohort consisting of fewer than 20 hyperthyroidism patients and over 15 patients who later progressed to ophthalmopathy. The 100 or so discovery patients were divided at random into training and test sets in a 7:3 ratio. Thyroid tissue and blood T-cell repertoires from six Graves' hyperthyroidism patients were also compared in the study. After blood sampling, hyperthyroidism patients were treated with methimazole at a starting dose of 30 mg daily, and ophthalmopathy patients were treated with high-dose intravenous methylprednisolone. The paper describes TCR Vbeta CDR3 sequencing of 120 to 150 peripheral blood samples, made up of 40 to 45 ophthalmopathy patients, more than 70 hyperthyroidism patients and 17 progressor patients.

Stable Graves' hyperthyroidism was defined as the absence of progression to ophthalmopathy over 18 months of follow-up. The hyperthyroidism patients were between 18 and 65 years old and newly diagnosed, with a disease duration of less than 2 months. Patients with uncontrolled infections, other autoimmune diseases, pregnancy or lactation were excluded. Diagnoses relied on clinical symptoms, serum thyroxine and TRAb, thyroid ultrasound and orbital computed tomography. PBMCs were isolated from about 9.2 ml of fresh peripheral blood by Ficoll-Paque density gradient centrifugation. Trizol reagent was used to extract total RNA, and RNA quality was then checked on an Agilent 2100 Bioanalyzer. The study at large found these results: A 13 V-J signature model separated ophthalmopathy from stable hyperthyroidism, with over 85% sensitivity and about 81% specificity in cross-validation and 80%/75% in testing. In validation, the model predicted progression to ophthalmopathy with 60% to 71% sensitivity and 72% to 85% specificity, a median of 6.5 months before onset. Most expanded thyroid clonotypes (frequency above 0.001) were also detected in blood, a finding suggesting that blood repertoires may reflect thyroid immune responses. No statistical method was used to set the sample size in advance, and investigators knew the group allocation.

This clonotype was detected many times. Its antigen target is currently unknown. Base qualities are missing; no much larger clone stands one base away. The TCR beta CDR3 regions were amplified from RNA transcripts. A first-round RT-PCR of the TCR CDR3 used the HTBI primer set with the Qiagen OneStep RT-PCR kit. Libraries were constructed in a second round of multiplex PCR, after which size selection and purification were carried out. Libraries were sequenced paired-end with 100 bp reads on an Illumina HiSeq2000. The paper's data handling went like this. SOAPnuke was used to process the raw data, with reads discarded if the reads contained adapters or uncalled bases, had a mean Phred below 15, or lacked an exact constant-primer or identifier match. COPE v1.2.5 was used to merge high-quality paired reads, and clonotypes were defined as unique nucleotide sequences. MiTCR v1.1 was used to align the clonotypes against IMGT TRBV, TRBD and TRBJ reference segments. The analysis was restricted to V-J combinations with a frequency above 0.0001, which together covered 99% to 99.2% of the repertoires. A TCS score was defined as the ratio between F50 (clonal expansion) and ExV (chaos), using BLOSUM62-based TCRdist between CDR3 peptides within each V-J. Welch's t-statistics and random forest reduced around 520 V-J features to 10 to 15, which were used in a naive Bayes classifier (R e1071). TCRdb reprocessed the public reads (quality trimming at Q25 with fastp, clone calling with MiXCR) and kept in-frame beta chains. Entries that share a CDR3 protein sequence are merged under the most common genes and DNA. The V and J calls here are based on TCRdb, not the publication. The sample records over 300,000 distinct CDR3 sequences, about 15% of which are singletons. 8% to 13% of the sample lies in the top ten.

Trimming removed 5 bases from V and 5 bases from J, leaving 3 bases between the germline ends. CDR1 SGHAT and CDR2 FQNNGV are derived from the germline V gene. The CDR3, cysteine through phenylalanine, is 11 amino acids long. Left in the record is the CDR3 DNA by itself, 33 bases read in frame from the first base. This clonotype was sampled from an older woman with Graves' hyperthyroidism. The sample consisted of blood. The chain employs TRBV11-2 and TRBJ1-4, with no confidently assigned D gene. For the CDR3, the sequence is CASSQNEKLFF. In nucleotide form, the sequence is TGTGCCAGCAGCCAAAATGAAAAACTGTTTTTT.